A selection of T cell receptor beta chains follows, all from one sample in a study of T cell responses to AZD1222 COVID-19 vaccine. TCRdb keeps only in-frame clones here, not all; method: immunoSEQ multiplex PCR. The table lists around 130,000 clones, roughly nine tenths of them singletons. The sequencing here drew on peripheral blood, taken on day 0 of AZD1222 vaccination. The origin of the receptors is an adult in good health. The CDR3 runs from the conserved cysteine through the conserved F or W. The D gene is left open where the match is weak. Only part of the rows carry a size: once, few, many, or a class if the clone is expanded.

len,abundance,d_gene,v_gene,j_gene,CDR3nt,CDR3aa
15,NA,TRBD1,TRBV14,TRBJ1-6,TGTGCCAGCAGCCCCGGACAGGGTTTAAATTCACCCCTCCACTTT,CASSPGQGLNSPLHF
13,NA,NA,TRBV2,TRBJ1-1,TGTGCCACCCACAGGGATTTTAACACTGAAGCTTTCTTT,CATHRDFNTEAFF
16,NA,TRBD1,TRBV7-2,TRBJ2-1,TGTGCCAGCAGCTTAGCTGGGACAGGGGGTGTCAATGAGCAGTTCTTC,CASSLAGTGGVNEQFF
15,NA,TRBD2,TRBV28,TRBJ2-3,TGTGCCAGCAGTCCCCGGGGGGGCAGGACAGATACGCAGTATTTT,CASSPRGGRTDTQYF
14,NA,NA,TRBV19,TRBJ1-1,TGTGCCAGTAGTATGAAGGGGCCTGTCGCTGAAGCTTTCTTT,CASSMKGPVAEAFF
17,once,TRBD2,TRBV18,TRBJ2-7,TGTGCCAGCTCTCCGACTAGCGGGGGGGCCCAGTCCTACGAGCAGTACTTC,CASSPTSGGAQSYEQYF
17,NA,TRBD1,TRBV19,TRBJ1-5,TGTGCCAGTAGTATGGGGGACAGGGGCGGTAGCAATCAGCCCCAGCATTTT,CASSMGDRGGSNQPQHF
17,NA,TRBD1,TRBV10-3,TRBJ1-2,TGTGCCATCAGTGGACGAAAGACCGGGACAGGGGACTATGGCTACACCTTC,CAISGRKTGTGDYGYTF
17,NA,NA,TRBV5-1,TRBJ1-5,TGCGCCAGCAGCTTGGCCCCGAGGTCCGAAGGCAATCAGCCCCAGCATTTT,CASSLAPRSEGNQPQHF
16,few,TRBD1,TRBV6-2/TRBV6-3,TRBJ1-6,TGTGCCAGCAGTACACAGGGGGCCCCGAGGAATTCACCCCTCCACTTT,CASSTQGAPRNSPLHF
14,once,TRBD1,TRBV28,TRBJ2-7,TGTGCCAGCAGTCTACCGGGACAGGGCTACGAGCAGTACTTC,CASSLPGQGYEQYF
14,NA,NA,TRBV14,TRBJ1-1,TGTGCCAGCAGCCTTTTTGGGGGAGGGGATGAAGCTTTCTTT,CASSLFGGGDEAFF
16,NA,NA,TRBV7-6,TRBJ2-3,TGTGCCAGCAGCACCCGACTGAGCCGGGCCACAGATACGCAGTATTTT,CASSTRLSRATDTQYF
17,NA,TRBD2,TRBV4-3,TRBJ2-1,TGCGCCAGCAGCCAGGGACTAGCGGGGGGGCTCTTCAATGAGCAGTTCTTC,CASSQGLAGGLFNEQFF
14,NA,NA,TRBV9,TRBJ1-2,TGTGCCAGCAGCGTAAGTTCAGGCCACTATGGCTACACCTTC,CASSVSSGHYGYTF
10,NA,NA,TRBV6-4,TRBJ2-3,TGTGCCAGCAGAACAGATACGCAGTATTTT,CASRTDTQYF
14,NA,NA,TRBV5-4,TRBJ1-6,TGTGCCAGCAGCTTGGACCCGCAGAATTCACCCCTCCACTTT,CASSLDPQNSPLHF
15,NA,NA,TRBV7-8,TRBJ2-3,TGTGCCAGCAGCCAAGCTCGGGGCGGGACAGATACGCAGTATTTT,CASSQARGGTDTQYF
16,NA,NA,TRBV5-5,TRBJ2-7,TGTGCCAGCAGCTTGGCGTTGGGCAGGGAAACCTACGAGCAGTACTTC,CASSLALGRETYEQYF
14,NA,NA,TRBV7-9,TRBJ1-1,TGTGCCAGCAGCTCGACCGACAGGAACACTGAAGCTTTCTTT,CASSSTDRNTEAFF
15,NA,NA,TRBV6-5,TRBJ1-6,TGTGCCAGCAGTTACCGTGGCGCACAAAATTCACCCCTCCACTTT,CASSYRGAQNSPLHF
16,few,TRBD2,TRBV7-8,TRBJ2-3,TGTGCCAGCCGGCGTTTCGGGACTATATCAGGGGATACGCAGTATTTT,CASRRFGTISGDTQYF
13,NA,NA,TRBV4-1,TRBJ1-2,TGCGCCAGCAGCCAGTCCAACCGCTATGGCTACACCTTC,CASSQSNRYGYTF
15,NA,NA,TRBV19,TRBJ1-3,TGTGCCAGCATAGGGGTCAGGAGCTCTGGAAACACCATATATTTT,CASIGVRSSGNTIYF
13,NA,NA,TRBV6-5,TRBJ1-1,TGTGCCAGCAGTTACTCCCTTTACGAGCGGGCTTTCTTT,CASSYSLYERAFF
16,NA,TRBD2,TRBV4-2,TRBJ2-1,TGTGCCAGCAGTCCCCAGGAGCGGGGGCTCGTCAATGAGCAGTTCTTC,CASSPQERGLVNEQFF
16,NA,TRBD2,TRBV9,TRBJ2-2,TGTGCCAGCAGCCCCGGGACTAGCGGTAACACCGGGGAGCTGTTTTTT,CASSPGTSGNTGELFF
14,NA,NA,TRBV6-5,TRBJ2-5,TGTGCCAGCAGGAAGACAGTATGGGTAGAGACCCAGTACTTC,CASRKTVWVETQYF
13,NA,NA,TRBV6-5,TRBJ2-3,TGTGCCAGCAGTTACGGTATTGGGGATACGCAGTATTTT,CASSYGIGDTQYF
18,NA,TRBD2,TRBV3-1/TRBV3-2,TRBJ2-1,TGTGCCAGCAGCCAAGATCTGGGTCTAGCGGGGTGGGACAATGAGCAGTTCTTC,CASSQDLGLAGWDNEQFF
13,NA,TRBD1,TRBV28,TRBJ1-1,TGTGCCAGCAGTTTGACAGGGAGAGCTGAAGCTTTCTTT,CASSLTGRAEAFF
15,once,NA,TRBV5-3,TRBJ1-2,TGTGCCAGAAGCCGCCTCTCACAGTGGGGGTATGGCTACACCTTC,CARSRLSQWGYGYTF
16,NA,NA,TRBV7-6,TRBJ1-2,TGTGCCAGCAGCTTAGGGAGAGCCGCCCCAAACTATGGCTACACCTTC,CASSLGRAAPNYGYTF
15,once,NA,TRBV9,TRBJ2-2,TGTGCCAGCAGCGTACCCTCGCAGGGGACCGGGGAGCTGTTTTTT,CASSVPSQGTGELFF
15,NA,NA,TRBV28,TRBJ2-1,TGTGCCAGCAGTTCATATCGGGGCACCTACAATGAGCAGTTCTTC,CASSSYRGTYNEQFF
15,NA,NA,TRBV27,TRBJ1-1,TGTGCCAGCAGTTCCTACCTTGTTGAAGGGACTGAAGCTTTCTTT,CASSSYLVEGTEAFF
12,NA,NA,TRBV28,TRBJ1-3,TGTGCCAGCAGTTTCGGGGTGAACACCATATATTTT,CASSFGVNTIYF
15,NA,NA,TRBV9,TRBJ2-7,TGTGCCAGCAGCGTAGCGTCAGGCCGTCTGTACGAGCAGTACTTC,CASSVASGRLYEQYF
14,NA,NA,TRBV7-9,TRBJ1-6,TGTGCCAGCAGCTCGGACAGCGCTAATTCACCCCTCCACTTT,CASSSDSANSPLHF
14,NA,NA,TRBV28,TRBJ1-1,TGTGCCAGCAGTTTAGTCCAGGGTGGAACTGAAGCTTTCTTT,CASSLVQGGTEAFF
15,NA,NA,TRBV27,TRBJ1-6,TGTGCCAGCAGTTTCGCCGTGAGGGGTAATTCACCCCTCCACTTT,CASSFAVRGNSPLHF
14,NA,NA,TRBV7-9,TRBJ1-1,TGTGCCAGCAGCCCAATAGGGGAGGCCACTGAAGCTTTCTTT,CASSPIGEATEAFF
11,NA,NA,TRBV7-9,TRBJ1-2,TGTGCCAGCAGCACCATGACCCCGTTGGCCTTC,CASSTMTPLAF
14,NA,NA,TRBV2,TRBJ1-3,TGTGCCAGCACTAGAATGGCTGTTGGAAACACCATATATTTT,CASTRMAVGNTIYF
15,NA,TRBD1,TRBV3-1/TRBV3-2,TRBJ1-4,TGTGCCAGCAGCCCCCACAGGGGTTGGGTTGAAAAACTGTTTTTT,CASSPHRGWVEKLFF